Listed below are T cell receptor beta chains from one sample, sequenced in a study of tumor-infiltrating lymphocytes in localized non-small cell lung cancer. Sequencing used immunoSEQ multiplex PCR; TCRdb keeps in-frame clones, though not all of them. This table holds approximately 3,100 clones, over 60% found once. The specimen sequenced was uninvolved lung tissue not adjacent to the tumor. The receptors come from a human donor with non-small cell lung cancer. The CDR3 runs from the conserved cysteine through the conserved F or W. The D gene is left open where the match is weak. Where a row states a size, it is once, few, many or the class of an expanded clone; other rows omit it.

d_gene: -
j_gene: TRBJ2-5
abundance: -
v_gene: TRBV7-2
CDR3nt: TGTGCCAGCAGCTTAGCGGGGGGCCAAGAGACCCAGTACTTC
CDR3aa: CASSLAGGQETQYF

d_gene: TRBD2
j_gene: TRBJ2-3
abundance: -
v_gene: TRBV5-4
CDR3nt: TGTGCCAGCGGATCCGGGACTAGCCCCTACGGGGGCACAGATACGCAGTATTTT
CDR3aa: CASGSGTSPYGGTDTQYF

d_gene: TRBD1
j_gene: TRBJ1-1
abundance: -
v_gene: TRBV6-5
CDR3nt: TGTGCCAGCATCAACGGACAGGCGAACACTGAAGCTTTCTTT
CDR3aa: CASINGQANTEAFF

d_gene: TRBD1
j_gene: TRBJ1-5
abundance: -
v_gene: TRBV19
CDR3nt: TGTGCCAGTAGTTTGAGACAGGGACCGAATTCGCGCAATCAGCCCCAGCATTTT
CDR3aa: CASSLRQGPNSRNQPQHF

d_gene: TRBD2
j_gene: TRBJ2-1
abundance: -
v_gene: TRBV7-2
CDR3nt: TGTGCCAGCAGTCCTTCAAAACTAGCGGGAGCAGACAATGAGCAGTTCTTC
CDR3aa: CASSPSKLAGADNEQFF

d_gene: TRBD2
j_gene: TRBJ2-1
abundance: large
v_gene: TRBV7-2
CDR3nt: TGTGCCAGCAGCTTAGGGGCGGGGGGGTACAATGAGCAGTTCTTC
CDR3aa: CASSLGAGGYNEQFF

d_gene: TRBD1
j_gene: TRBJ1-2
abundance: -
v_gene: TRBV30
CDR3nt: TGTGCCTGGAGTGTAAGACAGGGGGGCGGCTACACCTTC
CDR3aa: CAWSVRQGGGYTF

d_gene: TRBD2
j_gene: TRBJ2-2
abundance: medium-sized
v_gene: TRBV7-6
CDR3nt: TGTGCCAGCAGCTCGCTAGCGGGAGTTATCGGGGAGCTGTTTTTT
CDR3aa: CASSSLAGVIGELFF

d_gene: -
j_gene: TRBJ1-1
abundance: -
v_gene: TRBV28
CDR3nt: TGTGCCAGCAGTTTACTCGGGAACACTGAAGCTTTCTTT
CDR3aa: CASSLLGNTEAFF

d_gene: -
j_gene: TRBJ1-2
abundance: -
v_gene: TRBV5-1
CDR3nt: TGCGCCAGCAGCTTGGATGGGGGAAACATTGGCTACACCTTC
CDR3aa: CASSLDGGNIGYTF

d_gene: -
j_gene: TRBJ2-7
abundance: -
v_gene: TRBV10-2
CDR3nt: TGCGCCAGCAGTGAGGGGGTAGAGCAGTACTTC
CDR3aa: CASSEGVEQYF

d_gene: -
j_gene: TRBJ1-5
abundance: -
v_gene: TRBV6-6
CDR3nt: TGTGCCAGCAGTTACACCCATACAGGGAACGCGCAGCCCCAGCATTTT
CDR3aa: CASSYTHTGNAQPQHF

d_gene: -
j_gene: TRBJ1-1
abundance: -
v_gene: TRBV7-9
CDR3nt: TGTGCCAGCAGCTTATCAGGGAACACTGAAGCTTTCTTT
CDR3aa: CASSLSGNTEAFF

d_gene: TRBD1
j_gene: TRBJ1-6
abundance: medium-sized
v_gene: TRBV7-2
CDR3nt: TGTGCCAGCAGCTCCCCGGACAGGCCTTCACCCCTCCACTTT
CDR3aa: CASSSPDRPSPLHF

d_gene: -
j_gene: TRBJ2-3
abundance: large
v_gene: TRBV10-3
CDR3nt: TGTGCCATCAGTGAGGAGGATACGCAGTATTTT
CDR3aa: CAISEEDTQYF

d_gene: -
j_gene: TRBJ1-2
abundance: few
v_gene: TRBV5-1
CDR3nt: TGCGCCAGCAGCTTGGGGGACAACAACTATGGCTACACCTTC
CDR3aa: CASSLGDNNYGYTF

d_gene: TRBD1
j_gene: TRBJ1-2
abundance: once
v_gene: TRBV5-1
CDR3nt: TGCGCCAGCAGCTTGGTGGGGACAGGGAGCTATGGCTACACCTTC
CDR3aa: CASSLVGTGSYGYTF

d_gene: -
j_gene: TRBJ2-3
abundance: -
v_gene: TRBV19
CDR3nt: TGTGCCAGTAAAGGTCCCAGCACAGATACGCAGTATTTT
CDR3aa: CASKGPSTDTQYF

d_gene: TRBD2
j_gene: TRBJ2-7
abundance: -
v_gene: TRBV5-4
CDR3nt: TGTGCCAGCAGCTGGGGGGGCTACGAGCAGTACTTC
CDR3aa: CASSWGGYEQYF

d_gene: -
j_gene: TRBJ1-1
abundance: medium-sized
v_gene: TRBV19
CDR3nt: TGTGCCAGTAGTTGGAAGGGGACATCTGAAGCTTTCTTT
CDR3aa: CASSWKGTSEAFF

d_gene: TRBD2
j_gene: TRBJ2-2
abundance: -
v_gene: TRBV10-3
CDR3nt: TGTGCCATCAAGTCTAGCGGGGGGACCGGGGAGCTGTTTTTT
CDR3aa: CAIKSSGGTGELFF

d_gene: -
j_gene: TRBJ1-6
abundance: few
v_gene: TRBV7-9
CDR3nt: TGTGCCAGCAGCCCGGACAGTTCTCCACCCCTCCACTTT
CDR3aa: CASSPDSSPPLHF

d_gene: TRBD1
j_gene: TRBJ1-1
abundance: -
v_gene: TRBV2
CDR3nt: TGTGCCAGCGGGGACAGGTTGAACACTGAAGCTTTCTTT
CDR3aa: CASGDRLNTEAFF

d_gene: TRBD1
j_gene: TRBJ1-1
abundance: -
v_gene: TRBV19
CDR3nt: TGTGCCAGTAGTTCTCAGGACAGGGGATACCGGAGGACTGAAGCTTTCTTT
CDR3aa: CASSSQDRGYRRTEAFF

d_gene: -
j_gene: TRBJ2-2
abundance: -
v_gene: TRBV5-4
CDR3nt: TGTGCCAGCAGCTTGGAACGGACGAACACCGGGGAGCTGTTTTTT
CDR3aa: CASSLERTNTGELFF

d_gene: TRBD1
j_gene: TRBJ2-3
abundance: -
v_gene: TRBV6-6
CDR3nt: TGTGCCAGCAGCGCGGACAGGAGCACAGATACGCAGTATTTT
CDR3aa: CASSADRSTDTQYF

d_gene: -
j_gene: TRBJ1-5
abundance: large
v_gene: TRBV18
CDR3nt: TGTGCCAGCTCACCACCGGGGCAACCCCAGCATTTT
CDR3aa: CASSPPGQPQHF

d_gene: TRBD2
j_gene: TRBJ2-2
abundance: -
v_gene: TRBV7-3
CDR3nt: TGTGCCAGCAGCTTAGGGGGACTAGCGGGAGGGCCTGCCGGGGAGCTGTTTTTT
CDR3aa: CASSLGGLAGGPAGELFF

d_gene: -
j_gene: TRBJ1-2
abundance: -
v_gene: TRBV7-3
CDR3nt: TGTGCCAGCAGCCCGACTTGGGAGGACCCCTATGGCTACACCTTC
CDR3aa: CASSPTWEDPYGYTF

d_gene: -
j_gene: TRBJ2-2
abundance: -
v_gene: TRBV11-2
CDR3nt: TGTGCCAGCAGCTTTAACACCGGGGAGCTGTTTTTT
CDR3aa: CASSFNTGELFF

d_gene: -
j_gene: TRBJ2-1
abundance: -
v_gene: TRBV9
CDR3nt: TGTGCCAGCAGCGTAGTTGGCGCCACTCAATCCTACAATGAGCAGTTCTTC
CDR3aa: CASSVVGATQSYNEQFF

d_gene: -
j_gene: TRBJ2-3
abundance: -
v_gene: TRBV27
CDR3nt: TGTGCCAGCAGTTTATCGACCGATACTAGCACAGATACGCAGTATTTT
CDR3aa: CASSLSTDTSTDTQYF

d_gene: -
j_gene: TRBJ2-2
abundance: few
v_gene: TRBV19
CDR3nt: TGTGCCAGTAGTATAGCTCGCACCGGGGAGCTGTTTTTT
CDR3aa: CASSIARTGELFF

d_gene: -
j_gene: TRBJ1-1
abundance: -
v_gene: TRBV6-5
CDR3nt: TGTGCCAGCAGTTACTCGAGGGGGACCACTGAAGCTTTCTTT
CDR3aa: CASSYSRGTTEAFF

d_gene: TRBD1
j_gene: TRBJ1-5
abundance: -
v_gene: TRBV19
CDR3nt: TGTGCCAGTAGTATGGGACAGGGGTTTAGCAATCAGCCCCAGCATTTT
CDR3aa: CASSMGQGFSNQPQHF

d_gene: TRBD1
j_gene: TRBJ2-3
abundance: large
v_gene: TRBV25-1
CDR3nt: TGTGCCAGCAGCAGTGGGGCAGGGGGATTGTCAGATACGCAGTATTTT
CDR3aa: CASSSGAGGLSDTQYF

d_gene: -
j_gene: TRBJ1-5
abundance: few
v_gene: TRBV9
CDR3nt: TGTGCCAGCAGCTCTCAGGGAAGCAATCAGCCCCAGCATTTT
CDR3aa: CASSSQGSNQPQHF

d_gene: TRBD1
j_gene: TRBJ1-2
abundance: -
v_gene: TRBV14
CDR3nt: TGTGCCAGCAGCCCTACAGGGGCCCTCGGGTATGGCTACACCTTC
CDR3aa: CASSPTGALGYGYTF

d_gene: TRBD1
j_gene: TRBJ2-1
abundance: few
v_gene: TRBV7-8
CDR3nt: TGTGCCAGCAGCTGGGACAGGGGACATGAGCAGTTCTTC
CDR3aa: CASSWDRGHEQFF

d_gene: -
j_gene: TRBJ1-1
abundance: large
v_gene: TRBV2
CDR3nt: TGTGCCAGCAAGGGTTTAGGGGAAGCTGAAGCTTTCTTT
CDR3aa: CASKGLGEAEAFF

d_gene: -
j_gene: TRBJ1-5
abundance: -
v_gene: TRBV14
CDR3nt: TGTGCCAGCAGCCAGGGCCCTGAGATCGGATCAGCCCCAGCATTT
CDR3aa: CASSQGPEIGSAPAF

d_gene: -
j_gene: TRBJ2-1
abundance: -
v_gene: TRBV9
CDR3nt: TGTGCCAGCAGCGTAGGTGGAGCCGGAGGGGGGGTTTTCTATGAGCAGTTCTTC
CDR3aa: CASSVGGAGGGVFYEQFF

d_gene: TRBD1
j_gene: TRBJ1-5
abundance: few
v_gene: TRBV28
CDR3nt: TGTGCCAGCTCTATGACAGGGAGCAATCAGCCCCAGCATTTT
CDR3aa: CASSMTGSNQPQHF